A single sample is the source of the 20 T cell receptor beta chains below, sequenced in a study of CD8+ T cells in alopecia areata. Extraction and reverse transcription of RNA yielded cDNA as the sequencing template. Here immunoSEQ multiplex PCR was the method, and the copy in TCRdb shows in-frame clones only, minus some. The sample carries more than 90,000 clones, roughly three fifths recorded once. Indicated treatment: oral pan-JAK inhibitor, 5-10 mg twice daily. The sequenced sample was CD8+ T cells sorted from blood, obtained at week 24, from a patient treated with tofacitinib. The origin of the receptors is a human donor with alopecia areata.

The V gene is TRBV7-9, the J gene TRBJ2-5, with D tentatively TRBD2 (7 bases). Trimming left V 5 bases short and J 5 bases short, with 18 bases between. This CDR3 has 15 amino acids. CDR1 is SEHNR, CDR2 FQNEAQ, per germline (reference sequence). This CDR3 reads CASSPEGGNLETQYF. CDR3 nucleotides: TGTGCCAGCAGCCCCGAGGGGGGGAACCTGGAGACCCAGTACTTC.

This sequence joins TRBV5-1 and TRBJ2-1; D gene unclear. Germline-derived CDR1 and CDR2 are SGHRS and YFSETQ. Trimming removed 0 bases at V and 7 bases at J, with 20 bases between. The CDR3 spans 17 residues. The DNA of the CDR3 is TGCGCCAGCAGCTTGGAGAGAACACCCTCCCGGGCTAATGAGCAGTTCTTC. Protein product: CASSLERTPSRANEQFF.

The sample holds one count of this clone. The J gene is TRBJ1-5, the V gene TRBV5-5; no clear D. The V gene lost 0 bases and the J gene lost 1 base, with 11 bases spanning the gap. The CDR3 covers 16 residues. Germline CDR1 is SGHKS and CDR2 is YYEKEE (reference sequence). For the CDR3, the DNA is TGTGCCAGCAGCTTGGTTTGGCCGTCGAGCAATCAGCCCCAGCATTTT. This translates into CASSLVWPSSNQPQHF.

This chain connects TRBV2 to TRBJ2-1; either TRBD1 or TRBD2 may fit D (6 bases each). The germline V gene encodes CDR1 SNHLY and CDR2 FYNNEI. Trimming took 10 bases from V and 7 from J, leaving 17 bases between them. CDR3 length: 13 residues. For the CDR3, the DNA is TGTGCCATACTCCCTATAGGGGGGAATGAGCAGTTCTTC. Residues: CAILPIGGNEQFF.

The DNA for the CDR3 is TGTGCCACCCTTCAGGTGAGGGACTACGAGCAGTACTTC. Its protein product is CATLQVRDYEQYF. The chain couples TRBV2 to TRBJ2-7; a weak D match, TRBD2 (5 bases). Deletions cut 10 bases from V and 3 bases from J, with 16 bases between. The length of the CDR3 is 13 residues. CDR1 and CDR2 (germline): SNHLY, FYNNEI.

The CDR3 loop reads CASSPYFGLQYF. Written as DNA, the CDR3 is TGTGCCAGCAGCCCCTATTTCGGGTTGCAGTACTTC. The chain couples TRBV21-1 to TRBJ2-7; the table assigns TRBD2, which was not confirmed against the DNA. TRBV21-1 is a recognized pseudogene. The CDR3 has 12 residues.

This clone was counted between two and nine times. The V and J genes are TRBV5-6 and TRBJ2-1; TRBD2 aligns across 8 bases. The CDR3 covers 16 residues. V trimming: 0 bases; J trimming: 7 bases; junction bases outside the gene matches: 9. Germline CDR1 and CDR2: SGHDT and YYEEEE. The CDR3 bases are TGTGCCAGCAGCTTGGAGCTGCGGGGGGCTGGTAATGAGCAGTTCTTC. Translated, it gives CASSLELRGAGNEQFF.

The rearrangement joins TRBV5-1 to TRBJ2-6, with D unclear. The CDR3 spans 16 residues. V was clipped by 4 bases and J by 0 bases, with 11 bases between them. The germline CDR1 and CDR2 sequences are SGHRS and YFSETQ. The CDR3, as DNA: TGCGCCAGCAGCCCAAGACCGAGCTCTGGGGCCAACGTCCTGACTTTC. Amino acid sequence: CASSPRPSSGANVLTF.

The chain couples TRBV30 to TRBJ2-2; D gene uncertain. CDR1 is GTSNPN and CDR2 is SVGIG in the germline V gene (reference sequence). Trimming took off 2 bases at V and 3 bases at J, with 4 bases between the two ends. This CDR3 comprises 12 residues. CDR3 sequence: CAWSWDTGELFF. CDR3 DNA sequence: TGTGCCTGGAGTTGGGACACCGGGGAGCTGTTTTTT.

The rearrangement links TRBV6-6 to TRBJ2-3; TRBD1 matches at 8 bases. With 2 bases clipped from V and 1 base from J, the junction kept 5 bases outside the gene matches. Germline CDR1 MNHNY, CDR2 SVGAGI (reference sequence). The CDR3 covers 16 residues. In nucleotides, the CDR3 is TGTGCCAGCAGTTACCCCGACAGGGGCCGCACAGATACGCAGTATTTT. Its protein is CASSYPDRGRTDTQYF.

This sequence joins TRBV4-2 and TRBJ1-4; 8 nucleotides agree with TRBD1. V dropped 4 bases and J dropped 6; count of bases not matched to a gene: 10. CDR3 size: 16 residues. The germline gives CDR1 LGHNA, CDR2 YNFKEQ. The CDR3 DNA reads as TGTGCCAGCAGCCCAGGACAGGGACAAGAGGATGAAAAACTGTTTTTT. Translation: CASSPGQGQEDEKLFF.

The CDR3 nucleotides read TGTGCCAGCAGCTTGAGACCGGCAGCCTATAATTCACCCCTCCACTTT. Encoded protein: CASSLRPAAYNSPLHF. The chain recombines TRBV5-6 with TRBJ1-6, with no clear D. Between the trimmed V and J ends, which lost 1 base and 2 bases, there was a span of 10 bases. Germline V gives CDR1 SGHDT, CDR2 YYEEEE. The CDR3 totals 16 residues.

This clone was seen more than once but under ten times. The V gene is TRBV7-6, the J gene TRBJ1-2, with 11 bases matching TRBD1. V shed 5 bases, J shed 3 bases, and the junction held 5 bases outside the gene matches. The V gene's germline CDR1 is SGHVS and CDR2 FNYEAQ. CDR3 length equals 15 residues. As DNA, the CDR3 is TGTGCCAGCAGCCAATTGGGACAGGGGGACTATGGCTACACCTTC. Residues: CASSQLGQGDYGYTF.

This clone was detected once. The J gene is TRBJ1-5, the V gene TRBV19; D unresolved. This CDR3 is built from 14 residues. Germline values: CDR1 LNHDA, CDR2 SQIVND (reference sequence). The V and J ends lost 7 bases and 4 bases respectively, with 14 bases between them. CDR3 sequence reads: CASNVMGANQPQHF. CDR3 in DNA: TGTGCCAGTAATGTCATGGGTGCGAATCAGCCCCAGCATTTT.

This clone was detected only a few times. The gene calls are TRBV11-2 and TRBJ2-7; D perhaps matches TRBD2 (5 bases). The CDR3 totals 16 residues. Germline V gives CDR1 SGHAT, CDR2 FQNNGV. V was pared by 5 bases and J by 2 bases, with 19 bases between. CDR3 loop: CASSDSFGPEAYEQYF. As DNA, the CDR3 is TGTGCCAGCAGCGACTCCTTTGGGCCGGAGGCCTACGAGCAGTACTTC.

This clone was picked up a small number of times. The V call is TRBV9, the J call TRBJ2-7; D might be TRBD2 (7 bases). Trimming took 4 bases from V and 3 from J, leaving 14 bases between them. The germline V gene has CDR1 SGDLS and CDR2 YYNGEE. The CDR3 consists of 14 residues. DNA for the CDR3: TGTGCCAGCAGCCCAGAGGGGGGGGGCTACGAGCAGTACTTC. Residues: CASSPEGGGYEQYF.

The chain recombines TRBV7-9 with TRBJ1-1; 7 positions match TRBD1. CDR1 and CDR2 from the germline V gene are SEHNR and FQNEAQ (reference sequence). CDR3 size: 13 residues. Trimming removed 4 bases from V and 8 bases from J; junction bases left unmatched: 7. CDR3 sequence (DNA): TGTGCCAGCAGCTCTGGTCGACAGGGCGAAGCTTTCTTT. Translation gives CASSSGRQGEAFF.

This clone is classed as medium-sized. The chain links TRBV6-4 to TRBJ2-6; the D is unclear. Germline V CDR1 and CDR2: MRHNA, SNTAGT. V was cut by 6 bases and J by 0 bases, with 6 bases left in between. CDR3 length equals 14 residues. CDR3 nucleotides: TGTGCCAGCAGCAACAGCTCTGGGGCCAACGTCCTGACTTTC. Encoded protein: CASSNSSGANVLTF.

The rearrangement links TRBV7-2 to TRBJ2-5, with 8 bases aligning to TRBD2. The V segment lost 2 bases and the J segment 3 bases; nucleotides outside the gene matches: 5. CDR3 length equals 15 residues. CDR1 is SGHTA and CDR2 is FQGNSA in the germline V gene. DNA of the CDR3: TGTGCCAGCAGCTTACATCGGGGGGGGAAAGAGACCCAGTACTTC. Its translation is CASSLHRGGKETQYF.

A remark on this clone: Compared with germline, one end of the junction differs, possibly owing to a read error. The rearrangement links TRBV25-1 to TRBJ1-5; D is perhaps TRBD1 (6 bases). CDR3 length equals 14 residues. CDR1 and CDR2 (germline): MGHDK, SYGVNS. The CDR3 region is CASGEQGSNQPQHF. CDR3 DNA sequence: TGTGCCAGCGGTGAACAGGGCTCCAATCAGCCCCAGCATTTT.